Listed here are 16 T cell receptor beta chains from one sample, sequenced in a study of blood T cell repertoires in COVID-19. Measured with immunoSEQ multiplex PCR; TCRdb has only the in-frame clones, and not every one. Of over 130,000 clones in the sample, roughly 87% were seen once. The specimen was peripheral blood. These receptors were obtained from an older woman with active or convalescent COVID-19.

The genes are TRBV9 and TRBJ2-7; 7 bases agree with TRBD1. CDR1 and CDR2 from the germline V gene are SGDLS and YYNGEE. V trimming: 4 bases; J trimming: 3 bases; junction bases outside the gene matches: 13. CDR3 length: 16 residues. CDR3 loop: CASSPRAGTEDYEQYF. In nucleotides, the CDR3 is TGTGCCAGCAGCCCTAGGGCCGGGACAGAAGACTACGAGCAGTACTTC.

The chain carries TRBV7-2 and TRBJ2-1; 10 positions match TRBD2. Germline V gives CDR1 SGHTA, CDR2 FQGNSA. After removal of 5 bases from V and 3 bases from J, the junction contained 4 bases not matched to a gene. This CDR3 contains 15 residues. CDR3 region: CASSLTSGDYNEQFF. Written as DNA, the CDR3 is TGTGCCAGCAGCCTCACTAGCGGGGACTACAATGAGCAGTTCTTC. Full variable domain (remainder filled in from reference TRBV7-2 and TRBJ2-1): GAGVSQSPSNKVTEKGKDVELRCDPISGHTALYWYRQSLGQGLEFLIYFQGNSAPDKSGLPSDRFSAERTGGSVSTLTIQRTQQEDSAVYLCASSLTSGDYNEQFFGPGTRLTVL.

V usage is TRBV6-2 or TRBV6-3 and J usage is TRBJ2-7; no reliable D call. The CDR3 runs 11 residues. CDR1 is MNHEY and CDR2 is SVGEGT in the germline V gene. Trimming removed 2 bases at V and 7 bases at J, with 6 bases between. The CDR3 DNA reads TGTGCCAGCAGTTACGAAGCGGAGCAGTACTTC. Protein sequence: CASSYEAEQYF.

The gene calls are TRBV2 and TRBJ1-1, with D perhaps matching TRBD1 (5 bases). Germline V gene lookup returns CDR1 SNHLY and CDR2 FYNNEI. This CDR3 comprises 11 residues. Trimming removed 6 bases from V and 4 bases from J, with 6 bases in between. CDR3 in DNA: TGTGCCAGCAGGCAGGGCACTGAAGCTTTCTTT. Translated: CASRQGTEAFF.

This clone appeared a few times. The chain joins TRBV18 to TRBJ1-1, with D possibly matching TRBD1 (5 bases). The CDR3 is 15 amino acids. The V end was cut by 3 bases, the J end by 9 bases, with 20 bases between. Germline CDR1 reads KGHSH; CDR2 reads LQKENI. The CDR3 DNA follows: TGTGCCAGCTCACCGCCCGAGAACCAGGGTAATCAAGCTTTCTTT. Its protein product is CASSPPENQGNQAFF.

This clone was counted between two and nine times. CDR3 nucleotide sequence: TGCGCCAGCAATGGCGGGGACCACTACGAGCAGTACTTC. Translation gives CASNGGDHYEQYF. The rearrangement joins TRBV5-1 to TRBJ2-7; D may be TRBD2 (6 bases). The CDR3 runs 13 residues. Trimming cost V 6 bases and J 3 bases, with 13 bases left between them. Germline CDR1 and CDR2: SGHRS and YFSETQ.

The chain employs TRBV19 and TRBJ2-2; 7 bases fit TRBD2. The CDR3 extends over 13 amino acids. Germline V gene data show CDR1 as LNHDA and CDR2 as SQIVND (reference sequence). V trimming: 3 bases; J trimming: 8 bases; junction bases outside the gene matches: 3. Here the CDR3 reads CASSIRGVGELFF. CDR3 bases: TGTGCCAGTAGTATTCGGGGGGTTGGGGAGCTGTTTTTT.

This clone was seen only a few times. The chain combines TRBV18 with TRBJ1-1; D is unresolved. Between the trimmed V and J ends, which lost 4 bases and 1 base, there was a span of 7 bases. The CDR3 length is 13 residues. CDR1 and CDR2 (germline): KGHSH, LQKENI. CDR3 nucleotides: TGTGCCAGCTCACTTATCCGGAACACTGAAGCTTTCTTT. Amino acids: CASSLIRNTEAFF.

This sequence joins TRBV10-3 and TRBJ1-1, with D perhaps matching TRBD1 (5 bases). Trimming left V 4 bases short and J 4 bases short, with 7 bases between. The V gene's germline CDR1 is ENHRY and CDR2 SYGVKD. The CDR3 totals 12 residues. The CDR3 loop is CAISADSTEAFF. The CDR3, as DNA: TGTGCCATCAGTGCTGACAGCACTGAAGCTTTCTTT.

The chain joins TRBV5-8 to TRBJ1-1; D not certain. CDR3 length: 11 amino acids. CDR1 SGHTS and CDR2 YDEGEE come from the germline V gene. The V end was cut by 0 bases, the J end by 8 bases, with 5 bases between. The CDR3 sequence is CASSLVSEAFF. The CDR3 DNA is TGTGCCAGCAGCTTGGTTAGCGAAGCTTTCTTT.

The V and J genes are TRBV29-1 and TRBJ2-7; unclear D gene. Germline V CDR1 and CDR2: SQVTM, ANQGSEA. Trimming cost V 4 bases and J 0 bases, with 13 bases left between them. The CDR3 totals 14 residues. CDR3 sequence reads: CSVVGLGSSYEQYF. The CDR3 DNA is TGCAGCGTTGTGGGCCTCGGAAGCTCCTACGAGCAGTACTTC.

This chain uses TRBV2 with TRBJ2-2; 7 positions match TRBD1. The CDR3 totals 14 residues. Germline CDR1 SNHLY, CDR2 FYNNEI. J lost 4 bases, V lost 6 bases, and 5 bases had no gene match. The CDR3, as DNA: TGTGCCAGCAGACTCGGGACAGCCACCGGGGAGCTGTTTTTT. This sequence encodes CASRLGTATGELFF.

This clone was recorded many times. As DNA, the CDR3 is TGCGCCAGCAGCCAAGATCGCGTGGACGTCCTGACTTTC. Residues: CASSQDRVDVLTF. V usage is TRBV4-3 and J usage is TRBJ2-6, with D unclear. The V end lost 0 bases, the J end lost 11 bases, and 8 bases lay between the germline ends. This CDR3 has 13 residues. Germline V gives CDR1 LGHNA, CDR2 YSLEER.

The V gene is TRBV24-1, the J gene TRBJ2-3; D is possibly TRBD2 (5 bases). Germline V gives CDR1 KGHDR, CDR2 SFDVKD. CDR3 length: 9 amino acids. Trimming cost V 9 bases and J 14 bases, with 11 bases left between them. For the CDR3, the DNA is TGTGCCACCCCGGGGAGTGCGTATTTT. Translated: CATPGSAYF.

The chain links TRBV4-1 to TRBJ1-3, with D unresolved. Germline CDR1 MGHRA, CDR2 YSYEKL. The CDR3 is 16 residues long. Trimming stripped 0 bases from V and 2 bases from J, with 11 bases between. CDR3 in DNA: TGCGCCAGCAGCCAAGAAAAGAGGCAGACTGGAAACACCATATATTTT. Protein: CASSQEKRQTGNTIYF.

This clone was observed a single time. This chain uses TRBV11-2 with TRBJ2-7, with 7 nucleotides matching TRBD1. This CDR3 comprises 19 residues. Germline V gene sequence: CDR1 SGHAT, CDR2 FQNNGV. Unmatched junction bases numbered 19, after V lost 1 base and J lost 4 bases. CDR3 region: CASSLVRDPTGNKVYEQYF. In DNA, the CDR3 is TGTGCCAGCAGCTTAGTTAGGGACCCGACAGGGAATAAGGTTTACGAGCAGTACTTC. The full variable domain, in which reference TRBV11-2 and TRBJ2-7 provide the parts outside the CDR3, is EAGVAQSPRYKIIEKRQSVAFWCNPISGHATLYWYQQILGQGPKLLIQFQNNGVVDDSQLPKDRFSAERLKGVDSTLKIQPAKLEDSAVYLCASSLVRDPTGNKVYEQYFGPGTRLTVT.